This T cell receptor beta chain was obtained from a study of T cells in Graves' hyperthyroidism and ophthalmopathy. What was amplified from RNA transcripts were TCR beta CDR3 regions. The study used the HTBI primer set for a first-round RT-PCR of the TCR CDR3. TCRdb used MiXCR to reprocess the multiplex PCR reads, holding one entry per CDR3 protein. The profile shows 200,000 or so distinct CDR3 sequences, about a sixth of them singletons. This clonotype was recorded many times. This TCR came from a woman between 50 and 59 years old with Graves' hyperthyroidism. The sequenced material came from blood.

In DNA form, the CDR3 reads TGTGCCAGCAGTTTAGGGGGAGTGGCTTTCTTT. Amino acids: CASSLGGVAFF. This rearrangement joins TRBV12-3 or TRBV12-4 to TRBJ1-1, with D unresolved. This CDR3 spans 11 amino acids. The V end was cut by 1 base, the J end by 11 bases, with 8 bases between.